The present TCR beta chain was sequenced within a study of blood T cells in healthy people across ages. Study-wide results and caveats: Age showed a roughly linear inverse relationship with TCR beta diversity per million T cells.

A sample-barcoded 5' primer and a J-beta primer mix were used in a second PCR of roughly 7 to 11 cycles. Each of the cDNA molecules was tagged by a template-switch adaptor with 12 random nucleotides. Each CDR3 protein gets one entry after TCRdb re-called the 5' RACE reads with MiXCR. The table includes approximately 1,700,000 distinct CDR3 sequences, roughly two fifths detected once. Germline V gene lookup returns CDR1 SGHTA and CDR2 FQGNSA. The CDR3 is made up of 14 amino acids. The J segment lost 4 bases and the V segment lost 5 bases, leaving 6 bases of the junction unmatched. For this clonotype: Its antigen is not known.

Per individual sample, total RNA of at least 5 micrograms was extracted. The gene calls are TRBV7-2 and TRBJ2-3; 7 bases fit TRBD1. The sequence was collected from a human donor in good health. Source material: blood. CDR3 DNA: TGTGCCAGCAGCCTTGGACAGGATCCAGATACGCAGTATTTT. Its translation: CASSLGQDPDTQYF.